This T cell receptor beta chain was captured by sequencing in a study of glioma-infiltrating T cells after dendritic cell vaccination. The study's findings and limits: Only a small number of patients had complete blood and tumor samples.

Profiled with immunoSEQ multiplex PCR; TCRdb holds only in-frame clones, not every one. The sample has around 96,000 clones, roughly 83% seen once. Only patients with spare fresh-frozen tumor and over two years of follow-up were included. On this clone itself: Its matching antigen is unknown.

This sequence originates from a human donor with glioblastoma. Specimen: blood, collected before dendritic cell vaccination.

The CDR3, as DNA: TGTGCCAGCAGCCTGAGGACTAGCGGGTTGGCCTTATACAATGAGCAGTTCTTC. Its translation is CASSLRTSGLALYNEQFF. V is TRBV14 and J is TRBJ2-1; 11 bases are shared with TRBD2. Germline V lookup: CDR1 SGHDN, CDR2 FVKESK. This CDR3 region has 18 residues. J was trimmed by 4 bases and V by 4 bases; bases with no gene match: 12.